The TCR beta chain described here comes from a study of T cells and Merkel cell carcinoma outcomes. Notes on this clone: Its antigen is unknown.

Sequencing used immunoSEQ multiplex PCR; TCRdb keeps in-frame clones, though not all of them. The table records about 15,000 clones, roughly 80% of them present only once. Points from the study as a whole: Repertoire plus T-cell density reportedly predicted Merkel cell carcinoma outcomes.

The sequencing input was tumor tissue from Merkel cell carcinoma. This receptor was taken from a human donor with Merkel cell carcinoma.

CDR3 protein: CASSYDGTNSPLHF. CDR3 in DNA: TGTGCCAGCAGTTACGATGGGACGAATTCACCCCTCCACTTT. The genes are TRBV6-5 and TRBJ1-6, with a weak D call TRBD1 (5 bases). Germline V CDR1 and CDR2: MNHEY, SVGAGI. V lost 2 bases and J 7 bases, leaving 9 bases between the germline ends. This CDR3 comprises 14 residues.